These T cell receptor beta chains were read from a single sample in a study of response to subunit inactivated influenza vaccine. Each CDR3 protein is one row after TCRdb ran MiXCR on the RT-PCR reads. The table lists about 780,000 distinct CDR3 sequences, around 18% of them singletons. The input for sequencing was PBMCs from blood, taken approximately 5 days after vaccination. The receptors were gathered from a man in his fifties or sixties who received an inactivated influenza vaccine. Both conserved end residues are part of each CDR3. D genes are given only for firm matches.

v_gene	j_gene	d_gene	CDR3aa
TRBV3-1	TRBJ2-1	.	CASSRGVEQFF
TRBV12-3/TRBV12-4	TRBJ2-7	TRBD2	CASRIAGGNYEQYF
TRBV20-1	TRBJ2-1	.	CSADVGRDDNEQFF
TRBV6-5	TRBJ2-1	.	CASSYSRGSSNEQFF
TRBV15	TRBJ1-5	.	CATSRDPGSNQPQHF
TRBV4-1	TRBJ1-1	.	CASSPLTRRTEAFF
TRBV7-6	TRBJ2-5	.	CASSPTHETQYF
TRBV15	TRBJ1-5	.	CATSRVSLQPQHF
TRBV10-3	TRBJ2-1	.	CAISSNNEQFF
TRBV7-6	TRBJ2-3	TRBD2	CASSPRVAGAPTDTQYF
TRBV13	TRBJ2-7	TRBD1	CASSSQGNEQYF
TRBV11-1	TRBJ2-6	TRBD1	CASSRKTGVSGANVLTF
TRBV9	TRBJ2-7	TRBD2	CASSLSELAGTYEQYF
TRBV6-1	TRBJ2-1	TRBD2	CASSEAPAGGYNEQFF
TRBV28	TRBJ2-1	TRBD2	CASSLITSGPYNEQFF
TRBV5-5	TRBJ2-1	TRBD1	CASSLEGQFGNEQFF
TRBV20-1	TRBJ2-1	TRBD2	CSGTSGGNNEQFF
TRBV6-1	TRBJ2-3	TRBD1	CASSDRGRGTDTQYF
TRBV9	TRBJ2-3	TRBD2	CATSGGTSTDTQYF
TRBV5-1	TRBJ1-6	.	CASSLAPSQDNSPLHF
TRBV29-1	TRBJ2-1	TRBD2	CSVLGASGYYNEQFF
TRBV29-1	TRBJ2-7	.	CSVEAPHEQYF
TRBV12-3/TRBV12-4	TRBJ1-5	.	CASSLEGRSQPQHF
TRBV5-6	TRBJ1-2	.	CASSLDSTAFYGYTF
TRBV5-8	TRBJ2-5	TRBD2	CASSQGTSAETQYF
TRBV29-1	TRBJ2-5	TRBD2	CSVDGTSGREETQYF
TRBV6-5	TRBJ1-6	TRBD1	CASSYRGLNSPLHF
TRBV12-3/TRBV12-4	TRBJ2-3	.	CASSFRPGDTQYF
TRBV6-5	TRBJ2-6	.	CASSYSVSVGANVLTF
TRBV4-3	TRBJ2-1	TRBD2	CASSQDSGGFYNEQFF
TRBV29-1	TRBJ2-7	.	CSVGEIYEQYF
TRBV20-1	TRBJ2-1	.	CSASGATYNEQFF
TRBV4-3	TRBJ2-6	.	CASSRAYGANVLTF
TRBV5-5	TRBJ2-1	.	CASSLVGSRDEQFF
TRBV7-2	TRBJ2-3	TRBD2	CASRSRGLSTDTQYF
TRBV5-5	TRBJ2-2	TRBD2	CASSLAGVTGELFF
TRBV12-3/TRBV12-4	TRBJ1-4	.	CASSFGSNEKLFF
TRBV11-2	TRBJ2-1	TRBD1	CASSPPTPDRVLYNEQFF
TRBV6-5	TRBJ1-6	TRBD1	CASSSRDRGFSPLHF
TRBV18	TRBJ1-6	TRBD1	CASSRGGRSPLHF
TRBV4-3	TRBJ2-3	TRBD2	CASSQRDGRDTDTQYF
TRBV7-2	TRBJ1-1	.	CASSLYGGRTEAFF
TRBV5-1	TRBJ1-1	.	CASSGISNTEAFF
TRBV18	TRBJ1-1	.	CASSPAELNTEAFF
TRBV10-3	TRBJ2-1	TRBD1	CAIRGQGANNEQFF
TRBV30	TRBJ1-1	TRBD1	CAWRAKQGTKFAFF
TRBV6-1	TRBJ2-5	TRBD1	CASSQRGPGETQYF
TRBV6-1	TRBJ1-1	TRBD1	CASSVSGQGRNTEAFF
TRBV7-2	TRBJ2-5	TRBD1	CASSRQGAETQYF